This T cell receptor beta chain was identified in a study of blood T cell repertoires in COVID-19. This CDR3 contains 19 residues. CDR1 is MGHRA and CDR2 is YSYEKL in the germline V gene. Trimming pared 3 bases from V and 2 bases from J, leaving 22 bases between. Here immunoSEQ multiplex PCR was the method, and the copy in TCRdb shows in-frame clones only, minus some. Counted here are fewer than 200,000 clones, around 80% occurring once; the ten biggest clones make up around 7.7%. The sample holds many counts of this clone. The sequenced sample was PBMCs or T cells enriched from blood (not recorded which). This TCR was recovered from a man aged 45-65 years who had recovered from COVID-19. The chain is built from TRBV4-1 and TRBJ2-2; possible D gene TRBD1, 5 bases. CDR3 residues: CASSQGILRGGLNTGELFF. CDR3 DNA: TGCGCCAGCAGCCAGGGGATACTAAGGGGCGGATTAAACACCGGGGAGCTGTTTTTT.